These T cell receptor beta chains were read from a single sample in a study of blood T cell repertoires in COVID-19. TCRdb keeps only in-frame clones here, not all; method: immunoSEQ multiplex PCR. Of under 250,000 clones listed, more than 85% are singletons. The sample comprised peripheral blood. The receptor set was obtained from a man between 60 and 70 years old with COVID-19, enrolled during active disease. Each CDR3 is given without its conserved first and last residue. Each record gives: V gene, clone size, J gene, D gene, CDR3 protein. A D gene is named only where the DNA matches it firmly. The size of a clone is reported for some rows only, either as once, few or many, or as a class for expanded clones.

V gene: TRBV5-1; clone size: -; J gene: TRBJ2-2; D gene: TRBD1; CDR3 protein: ASSPGDSPPGELF
V gene: TRBV6-2/TRBV6-3; clone size: -; J gene: TRBJ1-5; D gene: TRBD1; CDR3 protein: ASSYKSGGKVFEQPQH
V gene: TRBV9; clone size: -; J gene: TRBJ1-2; D gene: -; CDR3 protein: ASSPTEGVGGYT
V gene: TRBV18; clone size: -; J gene: TRBJ2-1; D gene: TRBD1; CDR3 protein: ASSRSGTAYNEQF
V gene: TRBV5-5; clone size: -; J gene: TRBJ2-7; D gene: TRBD1; CDR3 protein: ASSLGQGPEEDEQY
V gene: TRBV4-3; clone size: -; J gene: TRBJ1-3; D gene: TRBD1; CDR3 protein: ASSQGQGRGNTIY
V gene: TRBV28; clone size: -; J gene: TRBJ2-3; D gene: TRBD2; CDR3 protein: ASSLRRSGRFGTDTQY
V gene: TRBV4-2; clone size: -; J gene: TRBJ2-3; D gene: TRBD2; CDR3 protein: ASSQLTGGLLGHTDTQY
V gene: TRBV5-1; clone size: -; J gene: TRBJ2-2; D gene: -; CDR3 protein: ASSLGGSEGGELF
V gene: TRBV5-1; clone size: -; J gene: TRBJ1-1; D gene: TRBD1; CDR3 protein: ASSRQGAHSGTEAF
V gene: TRBV12-3/TRBV12-4; clone size: -; J gene: TRBJ2-4; D gene: TRBD2; CDR3 protein: ASSKGLADHPD
V gene: TRBV11-2; clone size: -; J gene: TRBJ2-3; D gene: -; CDR3 protein: ASSQFGGGDTQY
V gene: TRBV5-6; clone size: -; J gene: TRBJ2-3; D gene: -; CDR3 protein: ASSLASLFTDTQY
V gene: TRBV3-1/TRBV3-2; clone size: -; J gene: TRBJ1-1; D gene: TRBD1; CDR3 protein: ASSSKSPGTGNSEAF
V gene: TRBV6-5; clone size: -; J gene: TRBJ2-7; D gene: TRBD2; CDR3 protein: ASSYSGRTTYEQY
V gene: TRBV28; clone size: -; J gene: TRBJ2-7; D gene: TRBD1; CDR3 protein: ASSSPGGVRPGPYEQY
V gene: TRBV7-2; clone size: -; J gene: TRBJ2-5; D gene: -; CDR3 protein: ASSPPTGWETQY
V gene: TRBV29-1; clone size: once; J gene: TRBJ2-3; D gene: -; CDR3 protein: SVVIATDTQY
V gene: TRBV19; clone size: few; J gene: TRBJ1-5; D gene: TRBD1; CDR3 protein: ASSLEGQGWGYQPQH
V gene: TRBV19; clone size: -; J gene: TRBJ2-7; D gene: TRBD2; CDR3 protein: ASSTTSGPQPYEQY
V gene: TRBV11-3; clone size: -; J gene: TRBJ2-3; D gene: -; CDR3 protein: ASSPRLGSTQY
V gene: TRBV3-1/TRBV3-2; clone size: -; J gene: TRBJ2-7; D gene: TRBD2; CDR3 protein: ASSPALGTSVHYEQY
V gene: TRBV14; clone size: -; J gene: TRBJ2-1; D gene: TRBD2; CDR3 protein: ASDGTSGRSSYNEQF
V gene: TRBV18; clone size: -; J gene: TRBJ2-4; D gene: -; CDR3 protein: ASSQQGDIQY
V gene: TRBV4-3; clone size: -; J gene: TRBJ1-2; D gene: TRBD1; CDR3 protein: ASSQVAGQGGLWGYT
V gene: TRBV5-1; clone size: once; J gene: TRBJ1-6; D gene: -; CDR3 protein: ASSLDGGFSDNSPLH
V gene: TRBV19; clone size: -; J gene: TRBJ2-1; D gene: -; CDR3 protein: ASKVDPVGLEQF
V gene: TRBV24-1; clone size: -; J gene: TRBJ2-1; D gene: TRBD1; CDR3 protein: ATSDTGTGVNNEQF
V gene: TRBV18; clone size: -; J gene: TRBJ1-1; D gene: TRBD1; CDR3 protein: ASSPTGQVTEAF
V gene: TRBV15; clone size: -; J gene: TRBJ1-1; D gene: -; CDR3 protein: ATSRGGTGTHTEAF
V gene: TRBV5-1; clone size: -; J gene: TRBJ1-1; D gene: -; CDR3 protein: ASSLTAGWTEAF
V gene: TRBV2; clone size: -; J gene: TRBJ1-5; D gene: -; CDR3 protein: ASRDTGHQPQH
V gene: TRBV30; clone size: -; J gene: TRBJ1-3; D gene: -; CDR3 protein: AWRYSGNTIY
V gene: TRBV6-2/TRBV6-3; clone size: -; J gene: TRBJ2-1; D gene: TRBD1; CDR3 protein: ASSDREGYNEQF
V gene: TRBV27; clone size: -; J gene: TRBJ1-2; D gene: -; CDR3 protein: ASSLGWERGYGYT
V gene: TRBV2; clone size: -; J gene: TRBJ1-6; D gene: TRBD1; CDR3 protein: ASSETGSHSPLH
V gene: TRBV7-9; clone size: -; J gene: TRBJ2-1; D gene: -; CDR3 protein: ASSLNGIVNEQF
V gene: TRBV30; clone size: -; J gene: TRBJ2-6; D gene: -; CDR3 protein: AWSVFDLKSGANVLT
V gene: TRBV30; clone size: -; J gene: TRBJ1-1; D gene: -; CDR3 protein: AWSTRSSFMNTEAF
V gene: TRBV10-2; clone size: -; J gene: TRBJ2-6; D gene: -; CDR3 protein: ASSIGGGTGANVLT
V gene: TRBV28; clone size: once; J gene: TRBJ2-7; D gene: -; CDR3 protein: ASSSSRITLQGYPYEQY
V gene: TRBV4-2; clone size: -; J gene: TRBJ2-2; D gene: -; CDR3 protein: ATRSGDTGELF
V gene: TRBV30; clone size: -; J gene: TRBJ1-5; D gene: TRBD1; CDR3 protein: AWTGQGVYSNQPQH